These T cell receptor beta chains were read from a single sample in a study of breast tumors, draining lymph nodes, adjacent tissues. MiXCR, applied by TCRdb to the multiplex PCR reads, yields one record per CDR3 protein. In the table there are fewer than 150,000 distinct CDR3 sequences, 21% of which are singletons. Sequenced input: axillary lymph node tissue. The receptors come from a female donor with breast cancer. Some clones in this sample may be carry-over from other donors' samples. Both conserved end residues are part of each CDR3.

CDR3aa: CASSLGDTHTGELFF
len: 15
j_gene: TRBJ2-2
v_gene: TRBV5-1

CDR3aa: CASRPQGTGELFF
len: 13
j_gene: TRBJ2-2
v_gene: TRBV6-5

CDR3aa: CASSQSGADTQYF
len: 13
j_gene: TRBJ2-3
v_gene: TRBV14

CDR3aa: CSASPVTLGGNTIYF
len: 15
j_gene: TRBJ1-3
v_gene: TRBV20-1

CDR3aa: CASSWGDRVGSGANVLTF
len: 18
j_gene: TRBJ2-6
v_gene: TRBV5-5

CDR3aa: CANSRDREETQYF
len: 13
j_gene: TRBJ2-5
v_gene: TRBV7-3

CDR3aa: CASGLVGSQETQYF
len: 14
j_gene: TRBJ2-5
v_gene: TRBV12-5

CDR3aa: CASKRELDEQFF
len: 12
j_gene: TRBJ2-1
v_gene: TRBV5-1

CDR3aa: CASSATSGVDTQYF
len: 14
j_gene: TRBJ2-3
v_gene: TRBV11-1

CDR3aa: CASSTIREGQENEQFF
len: 16
j_gene: TRBJ2-1
v_gene: TRBV13

CDR3aa: CSARDGARAQNSPLHF
len: 16
j_gene: TRBJ1-6
v_gene: TRBV20-1

CDR3aa: CASSLKGADTQYF
len: 13
j_gene: TRBJ2-3
v_gene: TRBV7-3

CDR3aa: CASAVDRYEQYF
len: 12
j_gene: TRBJ2-7
v_gene: TRBV12-5

CDR3aa: CAGTVGGHQPQHF
len: 13
j_gene: TRBJ1-5
v_gene: TRBV6-1

CDR3aa: CASSEGVWGRAGDEQFF
len: 17
j_gene: TRBJ2-1
v_gene: TRBV6-1

CDR3aa: CAAGTSRGTDTQYF
len: 14
j_gene: TRBJ2-3
v_gene: TRBV24-1

CDR3aa: CASSLGLGNAYNSPLHF
len: 17
j_gene: TRBJ1-6
v_gene: TRBV5-1

CDR3aa: CASSIDHRKANYGYTF
len: 16
j_gene: TRBJ1-2
v_gene: TRBV19

CDR3aa: CASSHASGISYEQYF
len: 15
j_gene: TRBJ2-7
v_gene: TRBV4-1

CDR3aa: CASSIFWGGDGNTIYF
len: 16
j_gene: TRBJ1-3
v_gene: TRBV19

CDR3aa: CASRIRGAPGTGGLFF
len: 16
j_gene: TRBJ2-2
v_gene: TRBV6-6

CDR3aa: CASSEEGPSRHF
len: 12
j_gene: TRBJ2-5
v_gene: TRBV2

CDR3aa: CSARAKTPYEQYF
len: 13
j_gene: TRBJ2-7
v_gene: TRBV20-1

CDR3aa: CASTVSGALSTLQYF
len: 15
j_gene: TRBJ2-7
v_gene: TRBV27

CDR3aa: CATSVSFYNEQFF
len: 13
j_gene: TRBJ2-1
v_gene: TRBV24-1

CDR3aa: CSARDWAGLNSPLHF
len: 15
j_gene: TRBJ1-6
v_gene: TRBV20-1

CDR3aa: CASSLGLSEAFF
len: 12
j_gene: TRBJ1-1
v_gene: TRBV5-1

CDR3aa: CASSLATSGHGTQYF
len: 15
j_gene: TRBJ2-3
v_gene: TRBV7-2

CDR3aa: CASTLGLREETQYF
len: 14
j_gene: TRBJ2-5
v_gene: TRBV11-2

CDR3aa: CASSWTRGGRNEQFF
len: 15
j_gene: TRBJ2-1
v_gene: TRBV5-1

CDR3aa: CASRQQGPGNTGELFF
len: 16
j_gene: TRBJ2-2
v_gene: TRBV19

CDR3aa: CASSEFLLGDFGANVLTF
len: 18
j_gene: TRBJ2-6
v_gene: TRBV2

CDR3aa: CASVQTGGVETQYF
len: 14
j_gene: TRBJ2-5
v_gene: TRBV28

CDR3aa: CAISAAPGTSLNEQFF
len: 16
j_gene: TRBJ2-1
v_gene: TRBV10-3

CDR3aa: CASSLGLAVQRGYNEQFF
len: 18
j_gene: TRBJ2-1
v_gene: TRBV5-5

CDR3aa: CASSQGAGELFF
len: 12
j_gene: TRBJ2-2
v_gene: TRBV3-1

CDR3aa: CASSLLLGAAADTQYF
len: 16
j_gene: TRBJ2-3
v_gene: TRBV7-9

CDR3aa: CASRTGLVQYF
len: 11
j_gene: TRBJ2-4
v_gene: TRBV12-3/TRBV12-4

CDR3aa: CASSLAGGNEQFF
len: 13
j_gene: TRBJ2-1
v_gene: TRBV28

CDR3aa: CASSEVVVRGAGNTIYF
len: 17
j_gene: TRBJ1-3
v_gene: TRBV6-1

CDR3aa: CATSVAGANVLTF
len: 13
j_gene: TRBJ2-6
v_gene: TRBV24-1